This TCR beta chain is drawn from a study of CD4 T cells in relation to SARS-CoV-2 and coronaviruses. Concerning this clone: Its cognate antigen is unknown.

Germline V gene data show CDR1 as LGHNA and CDR2 as YNFKEQ. CDR3 length: 16 residues. V shed 0 bases and J shed 8 bases, with 16 bases lying between them. TCRdb's copy holds only in-frame clones and misses some; the assay was immunoSEQ multiplex PCR. The repertoire includes 20,000 to 25,000 clones, 55% to 80% of them detected once, and about a sixth sits in the top ten. Before the COVID-19 pandemic, during about 2011-2019, CD4+ T cells were taken from unexposed donors. Isolation of CD4+ T cells took place after about 9 days in culture. The chain recombines TRBV4-2 with TRBJ1-4; perhaps TRBD1 as D (5 bases). The sequence derives from a human donor in good health. The material sequenced was CD4+ T cells from PBMCs, cultured in vitro. The CDR3 loop reads CASSQEAGAHKEKLFF. CDR3 nucleotide sequence: TGTGCCAGCAGCCAAGAGGCCGGGGCCCACAAGGAAAAACTGTTTTTT.